The source of this TCR beta chain is a study of blood T cells in healthy people across ages. The donors, aged about 6 to 100, were healthy Caucasians from Russia. Researchers report isolating at least 6.5 million PBMCs per sample. Total RNA was extracted at no less than 6 micrograms per sample. The trim removed 8 bases at V and 2 bases at J, leaving 3 bases unmatched. Per the germline V gene, CDR1 is ENHRY and CDR2 is SYGVKD. This CDR3 has 12 amino acids. Study results and caveats: Compared with aged donors, long-lived donors showed fewer expanded clones, suggesting selection.

On this clonotype itself: No antigen is known for it.

Combining a sample-barcoded 5' primer with a J-beta primer mix, a second PCR ran for roughly 7 to 12 cycles. TCRdb processed the 5' RACE reads anew with MiXCR; each CDR3 protein has one entry. The table lists hundreds of thousands of distinct CDR3 sequences, about 30% of them singletons. The rearrangement joins TRBV10-3 to TRBJ2-7; 7 bases fit TRBD1. The clonotype comes from a woman older than 75 in good health. Sequencing was done on a sample of blood. CDR3 bases: TGTGCCATCCAAGGACAGGCCTACGAGCAGTACTTC. Translation: CAIQGQAYEQYF.